The rows below give T cell receptor beta chains drawn from one sample of a study of control samples from healthy donors and cancer patients. Assay used: immunoSEQ multiplex PCR; TCRdb lists only in-frame clones, some missing. The sample lists 65,000 to 80,000 clones; about nine tenths were seen once. Sequencing was carried out using PBMCs. All receptors derive from a woman in her fifties or sixties with colorectal cancer. CDR3s leave out the opening cysteine and the closing phenylalanine or tryptophan. Fields, in order: V gene, J gene, CDR3 protein.

TRBV6-5	TRBJ1-4	ASSYSGPKNEKLF
TRBV6-2/TRBV6-3	TRBJ2-2	ASSRLGETGELF
TRBV5-6	TRBJ2-1	ASSQTGAYNEQF
TRBV4-3	TRBJ1-2	ASSQDIGGQGKTYT
TRBV7-9	TRBJ1-2	ASSLKGQGYGYT
TRBV2	TRBJ1-1	ASSADSLEAF
TRBV3-1/TRBV3-2	TRBJ1-2	ASSQFGLQGAYGYT
TRBV24-1	TRBJ2-3	ATSLGDGGRTDTQY
TRBV27	TRBJ1-5	ASSLVGQGDNQPQH
TRBV5-8	TRBJ1-6	ASSVFGDNSPLH
TRBV19	TRBJ2-3	ASRSWLRGTDTQY
TRBV6-2/TRBV6-3	TRBJ2-1	ASSTMGRSSYNEQF
TRBV18	TRBJ1-2	ASSPAFPGTPQGGYT
TRBV10-3	TRBJ2-5	AISNNREETQY
TRBV6-1	TRBJ1-2	ASSEYGLNYGYT
TRBV5-8	TRBJ1-4	ASSSAVEKLF
TRBV12-5	TRBJ2-1	ASGLHLQTSGGANEQF
TRBV10-2	TRBJ2-5	ASSLPTGTRQTPQETQY
TRBV3-1/TRBV3-2	TRBJ1-2	ASSQGTDYGYT
TRBV5-5	TRBJ1-5	ASSPGFNQPQH
TRBV28	TRBJ1-2	ASSLEGPYGYT
TRBV5-6	TRBJ2-5	ASSQARLGTQY
TRBV2	TRBJ2-2	ASSELLNTGELF
TRBV29-1	TRBJ1-3	SVQGTSGNTIY
TRBV27	TRBJ1-6	ASSSDSPNSPLH
TRBV18	TRBJ1-1	ASSDVGGRAEAF
TRBV11-3	TRBJ2-4	ASSLGAKNIQY
TRBV12-3/TRBV12-4	TRBJ2-1	ASSTRRYNEQF
TRBV19	TRBJ1-2	ASSGSNYGYT
TRBV6-6	TRBJ1-1	ASSYSKSLNTEAF
TRBV18	TRBJ1-2	ASSPRQGDNYGYT
TRBV2	TRBJ1-2	ASTTGQGYGYT
TRBV6-5	TRBJ1-5	ASTSRVSNQPQH